Below, 26 T cell receptor beta chains from the same sample are listed, as sequenced in a study of T-cell reconstitution after alpha-beta-depleted transplantation in children. The library targeted TCRbeta and was prepared with unique molecular identifiers. MiXCR, applied by TCRdb to the PCR reads, yields one record per CDR3 protein. The data hold approximately 130,000 distinct CDR3 sequences, with about 9.5% observed a single time. Specimen: PBMCs, mostly from graft donor cells, collected 180 days after TCRalphabeta/CD19-depleted stem cell transplant. Receptors were obtained from a girl less than two years old who had a stem cell transplant for combined immunodeficiency, so the T cells may come from the graft donor.

This clonotype was counted between two and nine times. The rearrangement uses TRBV29-1 and TRBJ1-2; D perhaps matches TRBD1 (5 bases). Trimming stripped 4 bases from V and 7 bases from J, with 10 bases between. There are 11 residues in the CDR3. From germline, CDR1 is SQVTM and CDR2 ANQGSEA. The CDR3, as DNA: TGCAGCGTTGTTACAGGTCTTGGCTACACCTTC. Translating it yields CSVVTGLGYTF.

This clonotype was seen repeatedly, ten times or more. The rearrangement uses TRBV15 and TRBJ1-2; no firm D call. Deletions cut 3 bases from V and 1 base from J, with 3 bases between. This CDR3 is 12 amino acids long. Germline assignment: CDR1 LNHNV and CDR2 YYDKDF (reference sequence). This CDR3 is CATSRDNYGYTF. CDR3 bases: TGTGCCACCAGCAGGGATAACTATGGCTACACCTTC.

This clonotype was counted only a few times. The V and J genes are TRBV4-3 and TRBJ2-5, with 9 bases fitting TRBD1. The CDR3 sequence is 15 residues long. The junction had 6 bases not matched to a gene; V was cut back by 4 bases and J by 3 bases. Germline V gives CDR1 LGHNA, CDR2 YSLEER. The CDR3 nucleotides read TGCGCCAGCAGCCGGGACAGGGCAGGGGAAGAGACCCAGTACTTC. It codes for CASSRDRAGEETQYF.

In its sample, this clonotype was seen many times. The chain has TRBV20-1 and TRBJ2-7, with TRBD2 identical over 10 bases. Germline CDR1 DFQATT, CDR2 SNEGSKA (reference sequence). The CDR3 covers 15 residues. V shed 2 bases and J 2 bases; nucleotides not matched to a gene: 6. CDR3 DNA sequence: TGCAGTGCTAGAAGGGCCCTAGCGGGAGCCTACGAGCAGTACTTC. Residues: CSARRALAGAYEQYF.

In this sample, this clonotype turned up a few times. This chain uses TRBV5-1 with TRBJ1-2, with 7 bases fitting TRBD1. In germline, CDR1 is SGHRS, CDR2 YFSETQ. V trimming: 2 bases; J trimming: 4 bases; junction bases outside the gene matches: 2. This CDR3 spans 13 amino acids. CDR3 in amino acids: CASSFRTGYGYTF. In DNA form, the CDR3 reads TGCGCCAGCAGCTTTAGGACAGGCTATGGCTACACCTTC.

This clonotype was found a few times. This chain links TRBV28 with TRBJ2-3; TRBD2 matches 12 bases. From germline, CDR1 is MDHEN and CDR2 SYDVKM. This CDR3 is built from 16 residues. The ends lost 7 bases at V and 11 bases at J; junction bases unmatched: 16. As DNA, the CDR3 is TGTGCCAGCATTCCCAGACTAGCGGGGGACCCTCGCCTGCAGTATTTT. Its protein is CASIPRLAGDPRLQYF.

This clonotype was counted only a few times. The V and J genes are TRBV11-2 and TRBJ2-1, with D perhaps assigned TRBD1 or TRBD2 (5 bases each). Trimming stripped 2 bases from V and 2 bases from J, with 16 bases between. CDR3 length equals 17 residues. The V gene's germline CDR1 is SGHAT and CDR2 FQNNGV. The CDR3 is CASSLTPRGEPYNEQFF. The CDR3 DNA reads as TGTGCCAGCAGCTTAACCCCTAGGGGAGAACCCTACAATGAGCAGTTCTTC. Complete variable domain (other parts from reference TRBV11-2 and TRBJ2-1): EAGVAQSPRYKIIEKRQSVAFWCNPISGHATLYWYQQILGQGPKLLIQFQNNGVVDDSQLPKDRFSAERLKGVDSTLKIQPAKLEDSAVYLCASSLTPRGEPYNEQFFGPGTRLTVL.

This clonotype has only a few counts. The rearrangement uses TRBV20-1 and TRBJ1-2, with 9 bases that match TRBD1. The CDR3 extends over 14 amino acids. Trimming cost V 1 base and J 4 bases; bases outside gene matches: 4. CDR1 is DFQATT, CDR2 SNEGSKA, per germline (reference sequence). In DNA, the CDR3 is TGCAGTGCTAGAGGGGACAGGGTCTTCTATGGCTACACCTTC. Translated, it gives CSARGDRVFYGYTF.

The chain has TRBV20-1 and TRBJ1-4; D might be TRBD1 (5 bases). CDR3 length: 17 residues. Germline CDR1 reads DFQATT; CDR2 reads SNEGSKA (reference sequence). Trimming left V 0 bases short and J 4 bases short, with 18 bases between. The CDR3 nucleotides read TGCAGTGCTAGAGATCGGGACCGTCGTACTTTTAATGAAAAACTGTTTTTT. Translated, it gives CSARDRDRRTFNEKLFF.

V and J are TRBV7-6 and TRBJ2-5; a possible D gene is TRBD1 (5 bases). Trimming shortened V by 5 bases and J by 2 bases, and 21 bases separated the two germline ends. CDR1 and CDR2 from the germline V gene are SGHVS and FNYEAQ. The CDR3 has 17 residues. CDR3 sequence: CASSPLGAGKSQETQYF. CDR3 nucleotide sequence: TGTGCCAGCAGCCCACTTGGGGCAGGGAAGAGTCAAGAGACCCAGTACTTC.

This chain connects TRBV5-6 to TRBJ2-3; 10 bases match TRBD1. In germline, CDR1 is SGHDT, CDR2 YYEEEE. With 7 bases clipped from V and 0 bases from J, the junction kept 5 bases outside the gene matches. This CDR3 is built from 15 residues. The CDR3 here is CASGWDRGSTDTQYF. The CDR3 region has the DNA TGTGCCAGCGGCTGGGACAGGGGAAGCACAGATACGCAGTATTTT.

The chain couples TRBV20-1 to TRBJ2-7, with D perhaps TRBD2 (6 bases). The CDR3 contains 16 residues. Germline-derived CDR1 and CDR2 are DFQATT and SNEGSKA (reference sequence). The V end was cut by 0 bases, the J end by 0 bases, with 15 bases between. The CDR3 DNA is TGCAGTGCTAGAGATTTTGTAGGAGGGGCCTCCTACGAGCAGTACTTC. This sequence encodes CSARDFVGGASYEQYF.

This clonotype was observed a handful of times. This chain links TRBV20-1 with TRBJ2-5; D remains unclear. Germline V CDR1 and CDR2: DFQATT, SNEGSKA (reference sequence). The CDR3 length is 14 residues. Trimming took off 0 bases at V and 5 bases at J, with 13 bases between the two ends. CDR3 region: CSARDPGVRETQYF. Here the CDR3 DNA reads TGCAGTGCTAGAGATCCCGGAGTTCGGGAGACCCAGTACTTC.

The chain employs TRBV5-1 and TRBJ1-2; the match to TRBD1 covers 8 bases. Germline CDR1 and CDR2: SGHRS and YFSETQ. The length of the CDR3 is 14 residues. Losses at the gene ends were 2 bases for V and 4 bases for J; bases not matched to a gene: 4. CDR3 nucleotides: TGCGCCAGCAGCTTAACCGGGACAGGCTATGGCTACACCTTC. Amino acid sequence: CASSLTGTGYGYTF.

V is TRBV11-2 and J is TRBJ2-3; D not resolved. There are 18 residues in the CDR3. The germline V and J ends were trimmed by 1 base and 2 bases, with 19 bases remaining between them. Germline loops: CDR1 SGHAT, CDR2 FQNNGV. The CDR3 here is CASSLVLFFGRFTDTQYF. The CDR3 bases are TGTGCCAGCAGCTTAGTCTTATTTTTCGGCAGGTTCACAGATACGCAGTATTTT. The complete variable domain, with remaining parts taken from reference TRBV11-2 and TRBJ2-3, reads EAGVAQSPRYKIIEKRQSVAFWCNPISGHATLYWYQQILGQGPKLLIQFQNNGVVDDSQLPKDRFSAERLKGVDSTLKIQPAKLEDSAVYLCASSLVLFFGRFTDTQYFGPGTRLTVL.

As to this clonotype: With a much larger clone just one base away, this may be a read error. The CDR3 is CASSLYASGRDEQFF. CDR3 sequence (DNA): TGTGCCAGCAGTTTATACGCCTCCGGGCGAGATGAGCAGTTCTTC. The chain combines TRBV28 with TRBJ2-1, with D hard to call. The V gene's germline CDR1 is MDHEN and CDR2 SYDVKM. V dropped 1 base and J dropped 8 bases, with 15 bases sitting between them. The CDR3 totals 15 residues.

There are a few counts of this clonotype. The chain is built from TRBV5-6 and TRBJ2-5; 10 bases line up with TRBD2. CDR1 is SGHDT and CDR2 is YYEEEE in the germline V gene. The CDR3 loop spans 15 amino acids. V was clipped by 5 bases and J by 1 base; unmatched bases: 5. The CDR3 DNA follows: TGTGCCAGCAGAAGAGCGGGGGGGGGCCAAGAGACCCAGTACTTC. The encoded protein is CASRRAGGGQETQYF.

The sample holds many counts of this clonotype. The rearrangement links TRBV27 to TRBJ2-6; D possibly uses TRBD1 or TRBD2 (5 bases each). V was clipped by 6 bases and J by 0 bases, with 18 bases between them. CDR3 length: 18 residues. The germline CDR1 and CDR2 sequences are MNHEY and SMNVEV (reference sequence). The CDR3: CASSLIPRDGSGANVLTF. In DNA, the CDR3 is TGTGCCAGCAGCCTTATCCCCCGGGACGGCTCTGGGGCCAACGTCCTGACTTTC.

This clonotype was seen only a few times. One junction end disagrees with the germline gene, perhaps due to a read error. The genes are TRBV6-2 or TRBV6-3 and TRBJ2-1; D is unclear. The CDR3 consists of 11 residues. Germline V CDR1 and CDR2: MNHEY, SVGEGT. The CDR3 here is CASSYYDEQFF. The DNA for the CDR3 is TGTGCCAGCAGTTACTACGATGAGCAGTTCTTC.

Comments on this clonotype: A read error may produce the germline difference seen at one junction end. The V call is TRBV5-6, the J call TRBJ2-1; 10 nucleotides line up with TRBD1. The CDR3 covers 16 residues. Germline-derived CDR1 and CDR2 are SGHDT and YYEEEE. The CDR3: CACSFDRGRLYNEQFF. The DNA of the CDR3 is TGTGCCTGCAGCTTTGACAGGGGGCGCTTATACAATGAGCAGTTCTTC.

In this sample, this clonotype turned up a few times. The rearrangement uses TRBV5-1 and TRBJ1-1; D uncertain. The CDR3 extends over 14 amino acids. Germline CDR1 is SGHRS and CDR2 is YFSETQ. V lost 0 bases to trimming and J lost 7 bases, with 13 bases between them. The CDR3 coding sequence is TGCGCCAGCAGCTTGGATGGGCTGCACGGTGAAGCTTTCTTT. It is translated as CASSLDGLHGEAFF. The whole variable domain, filled in from reference TRBV5-1 and TRBJ1-1, reads KAGVTQTPRYLIKTRGQQVTLSCSPISGHRSVSWYQQTPGQGLQFLFEYFSETQRNKGNFPGRFSGRQFSNSRSEMNVSTLELGDSALYLCASSLDGLHGEAFFGQGTRLTVV.

This clonotype was seen a handful of times. J is TRBJ2-3 and V is TRBV20-1; 10 positions agree with TRBD1. Germline-derived CDR1 and CDR2 are DFQATT and SNEGSKA (reference sequence). J lost 1 base, V lost 1 base, and 8 bases had no gene match. The CDR3 consists of 17 residues. The CDR3 spells CSARGGTGDGGTDTQYF. Here the CDR3 DNA reads TGCAGTGCTAGAGGGGGGACAGGGGACGGGGGCACAGATACGCAGTATTTT.

This chain joins TRBV12-3 or TRBV12-4 and TRBJ2-2; TRBD2 matches at 10 bases. CDR3 size: 14 residues. Trimming removed 5 bases from V and 6 bases from J; junction bases left unmatched: 3. The CDR3 protein is CASSSGRAAGELFF. DNA for the CDR3: TGTGCCAGCAGTAGCGGGAGGGCCGCCGGGGAGCTGTTTTTT.

This clonotype was detected only a few times. The chain has TRBV5-1 and TRBJ2-7; D not certain. V lost 3 bases to trimming and J lost 0 bases, with 7 bases between them. In germline, CDR1 is SGHRS, CDR2 YFSETQ. The length of the CDR3 is 13 residues. The CDR3 DNA is TGCGCCAGCAGCTCGGACGTCTCCTACGAGCAGTACTTC. It translates to CASSSDVSYEQYF. The whole variable domain, filled in from reference TRBV5-1 and TRBJ2-7, reads KAGVTQTPRYLIKTRGQQVTLSCSPISGHRSVSWYQQTPGQGLQFLFEYFSETQRNKGNFPGRFSGRQFSNSRSEMNVSTLELGDSALYLCASSSDVSYEQYFGPGTRLTVT.

The chain uses TRBV29-1 and TRBJ1-4; D ambiguous. This CDR3 has 11 residues. V shed 5 bases and J shed 4 bases, with 5 bases lying between them. Germline-derived CDR1 and CDR2 are SQVTM and ANQGSEA. In DNA, the CDR3 is TGCAGCGTTTACAGTAATGAAAAACTGTTTTTT. Translated, it gives CSVYSNEKLFF.

V and J are TRBV20-1 and TRBJ2-1, with 10 positions matching TRBD1. The length of the CDR3 is 14 residues. With 5 bases clipped from V and 7 bases from J, the junction kept 8 bases outside the gene matches. The V gene's germline CDR1 is DFQATT and CDR2 SNEGSKA (reference sequence). The CDR3 region is CSASGQGGLNEQFF. In nucleotides, the CDR3 is TGCAGTGCTTCCGGACAGGGGGGTTTGAATGAGCAGTTCTTC.